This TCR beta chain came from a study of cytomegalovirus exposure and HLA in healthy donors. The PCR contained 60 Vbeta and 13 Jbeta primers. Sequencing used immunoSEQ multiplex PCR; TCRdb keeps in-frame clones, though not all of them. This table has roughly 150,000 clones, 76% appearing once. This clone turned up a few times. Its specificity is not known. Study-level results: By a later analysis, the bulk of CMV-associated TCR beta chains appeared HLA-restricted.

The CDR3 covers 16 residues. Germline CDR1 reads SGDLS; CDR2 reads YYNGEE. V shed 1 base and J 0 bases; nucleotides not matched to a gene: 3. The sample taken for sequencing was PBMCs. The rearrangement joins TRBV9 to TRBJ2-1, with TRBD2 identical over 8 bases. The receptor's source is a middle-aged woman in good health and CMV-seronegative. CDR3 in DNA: TGTGCCAGCAGCGTAACTAGCGGCAGCTCCTACAATGAGCAGTTCTTC. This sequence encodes CASSVTSGSSYNEQFF.